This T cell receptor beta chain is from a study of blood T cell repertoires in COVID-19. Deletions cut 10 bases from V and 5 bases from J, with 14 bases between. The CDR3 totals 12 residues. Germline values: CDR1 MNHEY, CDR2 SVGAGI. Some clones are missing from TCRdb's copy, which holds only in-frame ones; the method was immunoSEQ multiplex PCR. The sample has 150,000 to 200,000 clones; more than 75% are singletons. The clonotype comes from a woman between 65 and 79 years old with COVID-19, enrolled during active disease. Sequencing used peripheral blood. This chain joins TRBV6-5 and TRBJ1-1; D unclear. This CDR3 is CATQVIRTEAFF. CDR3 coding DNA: TGTGCCACGCAGGTAATACGTACTGAAGCTTTCTTT.